These 15 T cell receptor beta chains were sequenced from one sample in a study of CD8+ T cells in alopecia areata. It was cDNA, reverse transcribed from extracted RNA, that served as the sequencing template. Clones were sequenced by immunoSEQ multiplex PCR, and TCRdb holds only the in-frame ones, with some missing. The sample yields 90,000 to 100,000 clones, approximately 60% seen once. Specified treatment: oral pan-JAK inhibitor, 5-10 mg twice daily. Sequenced here: CD8+ T cells sorted from blood, sampled at week 4, from a patient treated with tofacitinib. These receptors were collected from a human donor with alopecia areata.

V and J are TRBV6-5 and TRBJ1-1; D is possibly TRBD1 (6 bases). Trimming left V 4 bases short and J 6 bases short, with 12 bases between. The length of the CDR3 is 13 residues. Germline V CDR1 and CDR2: MNHEY, SVGAGI. The chain's CDR3 is CASSFGGLAEAFF. DNA for the CDR3: TGTGCCAGCAGTTTCGGGGGGCTCGCTGAAGCTTTCTTT.

The V gene is TRBV7-9, the J gene TRBJ1-1, with D unresolved. This CDR3 comprises 11 residues. The germline gives CDR1 SEHNR, CDR2 FQNEAQ (reference sequence). V shed 5 bases and J shed 4 bases, with 5 bases lying between them. CDR3 nucleotides: TGTGCCAGCAGCGGGGTCACTGAAGCTTTCTTT. It specifies CASSGVTEAFF.

This clone has more than one count but fewer than ten. The chain has TRBV7-3 and TRBJ2-6; D gene ambiguous. Trimming left V 8 bases short and J 4 bases short, with 3 bases between. Looked up from germline, CDR1 is SGHTA and CDR2 is FQGTGA. The CDR3 contains 11 residues. The CDR3 loop is CASSGANVLTF. CDR3 coding DNA: TGTGCCAGCTCCGGGGCCAACGTCCTGACTTTC.

This chain joins TRBV27 and TRBJ2-1, with D perhaps TRBD1 or TRBD2 (5 bases each). Between the trimmed V and J ends, which lost 5 bases and 15 bases, there was a span of 23 bases. The CDR3 covers 14 residues. Germline V gene data show CDR1 as MNHEY and CDR2 as SMNVEV (reference sequence). DNA for the CDR3: TGTGCCAGCAGTAGCATCGGAAACGGGACCCCCCGGTTCTTC. This sequence encodes CASSSIGNGTPRFF.

The genes are TRBV5-1 and TRBJ2-7; D possibly matches TRBD1 or TRBD2 (5 bases each). V shed 3 bases and J shed 4 bases, with 8 bases lying between them. CDR3 length: 12 residues. Germline lookup yields CDR1 SGHRS and CDR2 YFSETQ. The CDR3 region is CASSYGGYEQYF. The CDR3 bases are TGCGCCAGCAGCTATGGGGGTTACGAGCAGTACTTC.

The chain uses TRBV6-5 and TRBJ1-2; no reliable D call. V lost 5 bases and J 4 bases, leaving 11 bases between the germline ends. This CDR3 region has 13 residues. Germline V gene sequence: CDR1 MNHEY, CDR2 SVGAGI. The CDR3 DNA reads as TGTGCCAGCAGTCCGGGAGATATCTATGGCTACACCTTC. This encodes CASSPGDIYGYTF.

The chain uses TRBV5-1 and TRBJ2-5; 12 nucleotides agree with TRBD2. The CDR3 consists of 15 residues. Germline CDR1 and CDR2: SGHRS and YFSETQ. Germline trimming cut 5 bases from V and 2 bases from J; bases unmatched to any gene: 4. The CDR3 protein is CASSRLAGEQETQYF. For the CDR3, the DNA is TGCGCCAGCAGTCGACTAGCGGGGGAGCAAGAGACCCAGTACTTC.

This clone appeared a single time. The V and J genes are TRBV4-1 and TRBJ1-5; 10 bases are shared with TRBD1. The germline gives CDR1 MGHRA, CDR2 YSYEKL. The CDR3 runs to 15 residues. Trimming removed 4 bases from V and 4 bases from J; junction bases left unmatched: 4. CDR3 protein: CASSLGTGANQPQHF. The CDR3 DNA is TGCGCCAGCAGCCTAGGGACAGGGGCAAATCAGCCCCAGCATTTT.

V is TRBV28 and J is TRBJ2-5; 9 bases are shared with TRBD2. CDR3 length: 13 amino acids. Germline CDR1 reads MDHEN; CDR2 reads SYDVKM. V lost 5 bases and J lost 7; bases outside the gene matches: 5. The CDR3 DNA reads as TGTGCCAGCAGTGGGACTAGCTTTTGGACCCAGTACTTC. Protein: CASSGTSFWTQYF.

In the case of this clone: At one of its ends the junction is not consistent with the germline gene, which may arise from a read error. The chain couples TRBV10-3 to TRBJ2-2; no clear D gene. This CDR3 comprises 12 residues. The germline V gene encodes CDR1 ENHRY and CDR2 SYGVKD. The CDR3 reads CASSLVDGELFF. The CDR3 DNA reads as TGTGCCAGCAGTTTAGTGGACGGGGAGCTGTTTTTT.

The chain carries TRBV30 and TRBJ1-2; tentative D call: TRBD1 (6 bases). The CDR3 covers 16 residues. V dropped 3 bases and J dropped 5 bases, with 22 bases sitting between them. CDR1 and CDR2 from the germline V gene are GTSNPN and SVGIG (reference sequence). The CDR3 region has the DNA TGTGCCTGGAGGATCCTCCGGGACATACTGGAATATGGCTACACCTTC. This translates into CAWRILRDILEYGYTF.

CDR3 protein: CASSQEGANYGYTF. The CDR3 nucleotides are TGCGCCAGCAGCCAAGAAGGGGCAAACTATGGCTACACCTTC. The genes are TRBV4-3 and TRBJ1-2; D is possibly TRBD1 (5 bases). The CDR3 contains 14 residues. CDR1 is LGHNA and CDR2 is YSLEER in the germline V gene. V was trimmed by 0 bases and J by 2 bases, leaving 7 bases between them.

The chain recombines TRBV6-5 with TRBJ2-3; D gene uncertain. Trimming cost V 7 bases and J 2 bases, with 13 bases left between them. The germline CDR1 and CDR2 sequences are MNHEY and SVGAGI. CDR3 length equals 14 residues. This CDR3 is CASTVNVVTDTQYF. The CDR3 DNA reads TGTGCCAGCACCGTGAATGTTGTCACAGATACGCAGTATTTT.

J is TRBJ2-2 and V is TRBV2; tentatively, D is TRBD1 or TRBD2 (5 bases each). The germline gives CDR1 SNHLY, CDR2 FYNNEI. The CDR3 consists of 15 residues. Deletions cut 6 bases from V and 4 bases from J, with 15 bases between. The CDR3 DNA is TGTGCCAGCAGCAGCACCGGGGCGTTCACCGGGGAGCTGTTTTTT. It yields the protein CASSSTGAFTGELFF.

The genes are TRBV9 and TRBJ2-2, with no clear D. The V end lost 0 bases, the J end lost 5 bases, and 2 bases lay between the germline ends. The CDR3 is 12 amino acids. CDR1 and CDR2 (germline): SGDLS, YYNGEE. CDR3 nucleotide sequence: TGTGCCAGCAGCGTAGGGACCGGGGAGCTGTTTTTT. Amino acids: CASSVGTGELFF.